This T cell receptor (beta chain) was recovered during a study of blood T cell repertoires in COVID-19. Overall study context: COVID-19 samples from acute and convalescent phases originated in the United States, Italy and Spain. PBMCs, B-cell-depleted T cells, or T cells were the source of the cDNA or gDNA that made up the material.

The V and J ends lost 5 bases and 5 bases, in that order; junction bases with no gene match: 16. Germline CDR1 reads KGHDR; CDR2 reads SFDVKD. This CDR3 is built from 18 residues. Under the authors' procedure: Nucleated cell number was recorded as an estimate derived from reference gene primer amplification. The data were produced by immunoSEQ multiplex PCR, yet TCRdb's version contains in-frame clones alone and is incomplete. From that table come the V and J calls and clone size; the DNA was used to work out D and trimming. The sample contains roughly 65,000 clones, roughly 81% of which appear only once.

J is TRBJ2-2 and V is TRBV24-1; 7 nucleotides line up with TRBD2. The origin of this receptor is an elderly man with acute or convalescent COVID-19. The sequenced material came from peripheral blood. The CDR3 here is CATSAPGQRDGITGELFF. CDR3 DNA: TGTGCCACCAGTGCCCCCGGCCAGCGGGATGGGATAACCGGGGAGCTGTTTTTT.